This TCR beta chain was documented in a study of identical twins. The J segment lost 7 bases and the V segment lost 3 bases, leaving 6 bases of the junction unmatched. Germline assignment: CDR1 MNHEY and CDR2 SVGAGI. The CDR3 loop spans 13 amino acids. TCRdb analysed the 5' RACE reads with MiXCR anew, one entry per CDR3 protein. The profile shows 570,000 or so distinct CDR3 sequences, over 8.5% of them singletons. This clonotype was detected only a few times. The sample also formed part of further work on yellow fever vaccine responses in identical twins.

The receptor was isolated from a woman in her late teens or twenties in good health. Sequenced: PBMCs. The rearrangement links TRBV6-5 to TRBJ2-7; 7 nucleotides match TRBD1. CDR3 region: CASSYSTGQEQYF. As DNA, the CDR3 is TGTGCCAGCAGTTATTCGACAGGGCAGGAGCAGTACTTC.